Listed here is a single T cell receptor (beta chain). Its antigen is undetermined. The entry originates in a study of T cells in Graves' hyperthyroidism and ophthalmopathy. Background on the study: Peripheral blood collection took place at initial diagnosis, before any treatment.

TCR beta CDR3 sequences were amplified from RNA transcripts. RT-PCR in the first round (using the HTBI primer set) targeted the TCR CDR3. One entry per CDR3 protein results from TCRdb running MiXCR on the multiplex PCR reads. The profile shows around 580,000 distinct CDR3 sequences, 16% of them singletons. Trimming left V 1 base short and J 0 bases short, with 13 bases between. The V gene's germline CDR1 is SGHTA and CDR2 FQGNSA. This CDR3 spans 17 amino acids. Fresh peripheral blood, about 10 ml of it, supplied the PBMCs. Notes on the study in general: Most expanded thyroid clonotypes above 0.001 also appeared in blood. Ophthalmopathy was told apart from stable hyperthyroidism by a 13 V-J model.

What was sequenced was blood. This receptor was taken from a woman between 18 and 29 years old with Graves' hyperthyroidism. V usage is TRBV7-2 and J usage is TRBJ2-1; TRBD2 is a possible D gene (6 bases). CDR3 DNA sequence: TGTGCCAGCAGCTTAGGGCCCGCGGGGTTCTCCTACAATGAGCAGTTCTTC. It encodes CASSLGPAGFSYNEQFF.